These T cell receptor beta chains were read from a single sample in a study of T-cell reconstitution after alpha-beta-depleted transplantation in children. Each CDR3 protein is one row after TCRdb ran MiXCR on the PCR reads. The sample lists hundreds of thousands of distinct CDR3 sequences, around 14% occurring once. Specimen: PBMCs, collected before TCRalphabeta/CD19-depleted stem cell transplant. The receptors were sampled from a girl aged 2-10 years with congenital amegakaryocytic thrombocytopenia, due to receive a stem cell transplant. Both conserved end residues are part of each CDR3. Fields, in order: CDR3 protein, CDR3 DNA, V gene, D gene, J gene, clone size. A D gene is named only where the DNA matches it firmly. Rows may omit the clone size; those that give it use once, few, many or a size class.

CDR3: CASSLFSAGEYQETQYF
DNA: TGTGCCAGCAGTTTATTTTCGGCGGGAGAGTACCAAGAGACCCAGTACTTC
V: TRBV12-3/TRBV12-4
D: TRBD2
J: TRBJ2-5
size: few

CDR3: CASSHRIFRARPTETSGSRNEQFF
DNA: TGCGCCAGCAGCCACCGTATCTTTCGGGCGCGCCCTACTGAAACTAGCGGGAGTCGAAATGAGCAGTTCTTC
V: TRBV4-3
D: TRBD2
J: TRBJ2-1
size: few

CDR3: CASSKIAGVQDTQYF
DNA: TGTGCCAGCAGCAAGATAGCGGGAGTACAAGATACGCAGTATTTT
V: TRBV7-6
D: TRBD2
J: TRBJ2-3
size: -

CDR3: CASSSLGEMVVHEQFF
DNA: TGTGCCAGCAGCTCGTTGGGGGAGATGGTCGTCCATGAGCAGTTCTTC
V: TRBV7-9
D: -
J: TRBJ2-1
size: many

CDR3: CASSPPPGTGELFF
DNA: TGTGCCAGCTCACCACCACCAGGCACCGGGGAGCTGTTTTTT
V: TRBV18
D: -
J: TRBJ2-2
size: -

CDR3: CSARLGVSDTAFF
DNA: TGCAGTGCTAGATTAGGGGTTTCGGATACGGCTTTCTTT
V: TRBV20-1
D: -
J: TRBJ1-1
size: few

CDR3: CASSAVGAGSYNEQFF
DNA: TGTGCCAGCAGCGCCGTCGGGGCGGGGTCCTACAATGAGCAGTTCTTC
V: TRBV7-4
D: -
J: TRBJ2-1
size: few

CDR3: CASSATSMFAGELFF
DNA: TGCGCCAGCAGCGCGACTAGCATGTTTGCCGGGGAGCTGTTTTTT
V: TRBV5-1
D: TRBD2
J: TRBJ2-2
size: -

CDR3: CSLNEQFF
DNA: TGCAGCTTAAATGAGCAGTTCTTC
V: TRBV20-1
D: -
J: TRBJ2-1
size: many

CDR3: CASSYSMGQGSGYTF
DNA: TGTGCCAGCAGTTACTCGATGGGACAGGGGTCTGGCTACACCTTC
V: TRBV6-5
D: TRBD1
J: TRBJ1-2
size: -

CDR3: CASGGAVPEQFF
DNA: TGTGCCAGTGGTGGGGCGGTGCCTGAGCAGTTCTTC
V: TRBV7-9
D: -
J: TRBJ2-1
size: -

CDR3: CASSLYRGETQYF
DNA: TGTGCCAGCAGTTTGTACCGGGGGGAGACCCAGTACTTC
V: TRBV27
D: -
J: TRBJ2-5
size: many

CDR3: CSARTGMAGELFF
DNA: TGCAGTGCTAGGACAGGGATGGCCGGGGAGCTGTTTTTT
V: TRBV20-1
D: TRBD1
J: TRBJ2-2
size: few

CDR3: CSVGISGANVLTF
DNA: TGCAGCGTTGGTATCTCTGGGGCCAACGTCCTGACTTTC
V: TRBV29-1
D: -
J: TRBJ2-6
size: many

CDR3: CASSLLAGGNTDTQYF
DNA: TGTGCCAGCAGTTTATTAGCGGGAGGGAACACAGATACGCAGTATTTT
V: TRBV27
D: TRBD2
J: TRBJ2-3
size: many

CDR3: CSASYPSGRETQYF
DNA: TGCAGTGCTAGTTATCCTAGCGGGAGAGAGACCCAGTACTTC
V: TRBV20-1
D: TRBD2
J: TRBJ2-5
size: many

CDR3: CASSLWRTHKVDYGYTF
DNA: TGTGCCAGCAGTTTATGGCGGACACACAAGGTTGACTATGGCTACACCTTC
V: TRBV28
D: -
J: TRBJ1-2
size: few

CDR3: CASSLTAGPKYNEQFF
DNA: TGTGCCAGCAGCTTAACAGCGGGACCCAAATACAATGAGCAGTTCTTC
V: TRBV7-3
D: TRBD2
J: TRBJ2-1
size: -

CDR3: CASSPTPGTAPKETQYF
DNA: TGTGCCAGCAGCCCTACTCCCGGGACGGCCCCAAAAGAGACCCAGTACTTC
V: TRBV3-1
D: -
J: TRBJ2-5
size: -

CDR3: CASSPSPRTDTQYF
DNA: TGCGCCAGCAGCCCCTCCCCACGCACAGATACGCAGTATTTT
V: TRBV5-1
D: -
J: TRBJ2-3
size: many

CDR3: CASSLLGLVLTSSYEQYF
DNA: TGCGCCAGCAGCTTACTTGGACTAGTTCTAACCAGCTCCTACGAGCAGTACTTC
V: TRBV5-1
D: TRBD2
J: TRBJ2-7
size: many

CDR3: CRVKGSGAEAFF
DNA: TGCAGAGTTAAGGGATCGGGGGCTGAAGCTTTCTTT
V: TRBV29-1
D: -
J: TRBJ1-1
size: many

CDR3: CASKLLPGLAIHEQFF
DNA: TGTGCCAGCAAGTTGCTTCCGGGACTAGCAATACATGAGCAGTTCTTC
V: TRBV12-3/TRBV12-4
D: TRBD2
J: TRBJ2-1
size: -

CDR3: CASSLVRGIGQRVTEAFF
DNA: TGTGCCAGCAGCTTAGTTAGGGGGATTGGGCAGAGAGTCACTGAAGCTTTCTTT
V: TRBV7-8
D: -
J: TRBJ1-1
size: many

CDR3: CASSISGQVNQPQHF
DNA: TGTGCCAGTAGCATCTCGGGACAGGTCAATCAGCCCCAGCATTTT
V: TRBV19
D: TRBD1
J: TRBJ1-5
size: many

CDR3: CASSQAAWTEF
DNA: TGCGCCAGCAGCCAAGCCGCGTGGACAGAATTT
V: TRBV4-1
D: -
J: TRBJ1-1
size: many

CDR3: CASSHRDPAADTQYF
DNA: TGCGCCAGCAGCCACAGGGACCCGGCGGCAGATACGCAGTATTTT
V: TRBV5-1
D: -
J: TRBJ2-3
size: -

CDR3: CASSLARGAPSGRSSYNEQFF
DNA: TGTGCCAGCAGCTTAGCGAGGGGTGCCCCTAGCGGGAGAAGCTCCTACAATGAGCAGTTCTTC
V: TRBV7-2
D: TRBD2
J: TRBJ2-1
size: few

CDR3: CASRLASYEQYF
DNA: TGTGCCAGCAGACTAGCCTCCTACGAGCAGTACTTC
V: TRBV28
D: -
J: TRBJ2-7
size: few

CDR3: CSARGTPTSGSPGSYNEQFF
DNA: TGCAGTGCTAGAGGAACTCCGACTAGCGGGAGCCCTGGATCCTACAATGAGCAGTTCTTC
V: TRBV20-1
D: TRBD2
J: TRBJ2-1
size: few

CDR3: CCAREGRLAGNTGELFF
DNA: TGCTGTGCTAGAGAGGGGCGGCTAGCGGGAAACACCGGGGAGCTGTTTTTT
V: TRBV20-1
D: TRBD2
J: TRBJ2-2
size: -

CDR3: CASSPQGDNQPQHF
DNA: TGTGCCAGCAGTCCACAGGGGGATAATCAGCCCCAGCATTTT
V: TRBV12-3/TRBV12-4
D: TRBD1
J: TRBJ1-5
size: many

CDR3: CASSLIGGEKLFF
DNA: TGCGCCAGCAGCTTGATCGGTGGTGAAAAACTGTTTTTT
V: TRBV5-1
D: -
J: TRBJ1-4
size: many

CDR3: CAIGEQGADTEAFF
DNA: TGTGCCATCGGGGAACAGGGAGCGGACACTGAAGCTTTCTTT
V: TRBV10-3
D: -
J: TRBJ1-1
size: many

CDR3: CASSLPGTLYGYTF
DNA: TGCGCCAGCAGCTTGCCGGGGACGCTCTATGGCTACACCTTC
V: TRBV5-1
D: -
J: TRBJ1-2
size: many

CDR3: CAWSVRVGDVQYF
DNA: TGTGCCTGGAGTGTACGGGTGGGAGATGTGCAGTACTTC
V: TRBV30
D: -
J: TRBJ2-7
size: few

CDR3: CSATEGNQPQHF
DNA: TGCAGTGCTACCGAGGGCAATCAGCCCCAGCATTTT
V: TRBV20-1
D: -
J: TRBJ1-5
size: many

CDR3: CASSQVGRAGIYNEQFF
DNA: TGCGCCAGCAGCCAAGTCGGGAGGGCGGGAATTTACAATGAGCAGTTCTTC
V: TRBV4-1
D: TRBD2
J: TRBJ2-1
size: -

CDR3: CASSVAIRFVAGELFF
DNA: TGTGCCAGCAGCGTTGCTATTAGGTTTGTCGCCGGGGAGCTGTTTTTT
V: TRBV9
D: -
J: TRBJ2-2
size: few

CDR3: CASSPTRTGAYEQYF
DNA: TGCGCCAGCAGCCCCACCAGGACAGGTGCCTACGAGCAGTACTTC
V: TRBV4-1
D: TRBD1
J: TRBJ2-7
size: -

CDR3: CSVVPTASAGYGYTF
DNA: TGCAGCGTTGTCCCAACTGCGTCAGCTGGCTATGGCTACACCTTC
V: TRBV29-1
D: -
J: TRBJ1-2
size: many

CDR3: CSAPARTGGYNEQFF
DNA: TGCAGTGCTCCCGCTCGGACAGGGGGCTACAATGAGCAGTTCTTC
V: TRBV20-1
D: TRBD1
J: TRBJ2-1
size: -

CDR3: CASRVRFDYGYTF
DNA: TGTGCCAGCAGGGTGCGGTTCGACTATGGCTACACCTTC
V: TRBV12-3/TRBV12-4
D: -
J: TRBJ1-2
size: many